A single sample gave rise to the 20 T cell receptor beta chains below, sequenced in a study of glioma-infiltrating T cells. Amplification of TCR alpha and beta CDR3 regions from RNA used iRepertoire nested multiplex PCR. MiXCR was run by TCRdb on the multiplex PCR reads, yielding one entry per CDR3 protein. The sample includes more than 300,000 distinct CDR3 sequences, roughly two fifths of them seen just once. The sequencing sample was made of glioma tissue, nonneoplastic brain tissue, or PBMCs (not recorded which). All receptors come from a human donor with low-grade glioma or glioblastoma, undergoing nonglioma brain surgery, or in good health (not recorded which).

This chain's CDR3 is CASSQDLASGANVLTF. CDR3 sequence (DNA): TGCGCCAGCAGCCAAGATTTAGCCTCTGGGGCCAACGTCCTGACTTTC. This sequence joins TRBV4-3 and TRBJ2-6; D gene uncertain. The CDR3 is 16 residues long. The V gene lost 0 bases and the J gene lost 0 bases, with 6 bases spanning the gap. The germline V gene encodes CDR1 LGHNA and CDR2 YSLEER.

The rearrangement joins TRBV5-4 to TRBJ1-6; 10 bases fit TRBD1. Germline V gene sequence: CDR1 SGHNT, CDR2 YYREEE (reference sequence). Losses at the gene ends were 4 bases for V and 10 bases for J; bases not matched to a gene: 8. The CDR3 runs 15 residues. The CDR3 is CASSPKGTGDSPLHF. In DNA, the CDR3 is TGTGCCAGCAGCCCCAAGGGGACAGGGGACTCACCCCTCCACTTT.

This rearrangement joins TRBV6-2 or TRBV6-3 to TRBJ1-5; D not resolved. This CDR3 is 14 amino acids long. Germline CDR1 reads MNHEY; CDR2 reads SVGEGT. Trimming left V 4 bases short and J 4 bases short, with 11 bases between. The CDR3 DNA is TGTGCCAGCAGTTTAGACGGAAAAAATCAGCCCCAGCATTTT. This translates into CASSLDGKNQPQHF.

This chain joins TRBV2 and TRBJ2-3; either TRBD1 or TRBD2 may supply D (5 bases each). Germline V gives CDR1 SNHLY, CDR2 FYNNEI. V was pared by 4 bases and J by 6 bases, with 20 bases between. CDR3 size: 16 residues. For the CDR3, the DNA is TGTGCCAGCAGTGGGGGGTGGAAAGCCTCGTGGGATACGCAGTATTTT. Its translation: CASSGGWKASWDTQYF.

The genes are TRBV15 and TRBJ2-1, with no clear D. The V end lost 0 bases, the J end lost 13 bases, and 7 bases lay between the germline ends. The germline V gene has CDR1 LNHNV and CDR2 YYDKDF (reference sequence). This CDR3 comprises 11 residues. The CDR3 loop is CATSRDSHQFF. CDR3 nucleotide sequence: TGTGCCACCAGCAGAGATAGCCATCAGTTCTTC.

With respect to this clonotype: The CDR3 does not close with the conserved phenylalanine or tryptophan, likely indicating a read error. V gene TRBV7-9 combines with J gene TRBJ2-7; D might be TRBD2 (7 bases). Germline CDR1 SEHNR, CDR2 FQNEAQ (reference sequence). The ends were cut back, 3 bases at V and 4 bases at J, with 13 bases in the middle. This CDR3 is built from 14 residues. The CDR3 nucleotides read TGTGCCAGCAGCTTGGGCAGGGGAGGGTACGAGCAGTACCTC. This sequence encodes CASSLGRGGYEQYL.

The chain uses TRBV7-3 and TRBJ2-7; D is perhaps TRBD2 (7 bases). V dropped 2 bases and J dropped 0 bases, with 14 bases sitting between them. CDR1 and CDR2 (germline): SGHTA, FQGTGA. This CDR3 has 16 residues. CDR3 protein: CASSLGGGSSSYEQYF. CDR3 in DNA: TGTGCCAGCAGCTTAGGCGGGGGCTCAAGCTCCTACGAGCAGTACTTC.

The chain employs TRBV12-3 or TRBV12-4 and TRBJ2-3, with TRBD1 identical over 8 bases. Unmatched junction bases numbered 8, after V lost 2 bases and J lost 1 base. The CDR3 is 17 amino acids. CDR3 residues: CASSLPSRGLRTDTQYF. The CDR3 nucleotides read TGTGCCAGCAGTTTACCGTCCAGGGGGCTGCGCACAGATACGCAGTATTTT.

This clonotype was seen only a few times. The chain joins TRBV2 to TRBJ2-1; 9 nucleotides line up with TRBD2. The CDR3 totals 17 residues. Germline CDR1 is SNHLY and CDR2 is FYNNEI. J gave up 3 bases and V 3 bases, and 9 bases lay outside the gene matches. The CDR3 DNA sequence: TGTGCCAGCAGTGAGTCGAATCTAGCGGGGCACTACAATGAGCAGTTCTTC. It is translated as CASSESNLAGHYNEQFF.

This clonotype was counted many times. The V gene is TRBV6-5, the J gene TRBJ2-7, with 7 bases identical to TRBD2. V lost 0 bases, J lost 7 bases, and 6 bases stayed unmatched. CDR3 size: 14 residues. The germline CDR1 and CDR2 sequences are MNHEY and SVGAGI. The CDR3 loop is CASSYSEAAGEQYF. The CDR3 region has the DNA TGTGCCAGCAGTTACTCGGAGGCAGCGGGAGAGCAGTACTTC.

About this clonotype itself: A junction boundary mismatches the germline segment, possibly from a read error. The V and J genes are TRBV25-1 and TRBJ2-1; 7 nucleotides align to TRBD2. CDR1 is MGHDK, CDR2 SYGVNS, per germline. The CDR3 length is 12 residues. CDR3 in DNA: TGTGCCAGCAGTGAATGGGGGGGACGCAGAGTCTTC. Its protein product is CASSEWGGRRVF.

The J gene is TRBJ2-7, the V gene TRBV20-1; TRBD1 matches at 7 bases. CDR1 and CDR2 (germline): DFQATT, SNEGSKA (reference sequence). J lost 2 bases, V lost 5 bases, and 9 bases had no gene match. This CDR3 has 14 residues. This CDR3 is CSAVSGTAAYEQYF. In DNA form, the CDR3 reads TGCAGTGCTGTTTCCGGGACAGCCGCCTACGAGCAGTACTTC.

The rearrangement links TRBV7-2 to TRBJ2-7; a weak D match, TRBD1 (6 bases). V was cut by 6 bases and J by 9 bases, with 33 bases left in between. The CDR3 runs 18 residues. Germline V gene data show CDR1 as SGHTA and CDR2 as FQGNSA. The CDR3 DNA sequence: TGTGCCAGCAGACACCCACCCCTTGCGTACAGGGTGTTCGACGGGCAGTACTTC. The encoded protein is CASRHPPLAYRVFDGQYF.

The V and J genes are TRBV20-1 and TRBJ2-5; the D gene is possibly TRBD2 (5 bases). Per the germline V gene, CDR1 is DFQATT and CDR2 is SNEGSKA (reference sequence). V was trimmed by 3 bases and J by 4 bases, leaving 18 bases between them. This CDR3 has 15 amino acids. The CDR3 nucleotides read TGCAGTGCTAGTCTACTAGAGGTCGGTAGAGAGACCCAGTACTTC. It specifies CSASLLEVGRETQYF.

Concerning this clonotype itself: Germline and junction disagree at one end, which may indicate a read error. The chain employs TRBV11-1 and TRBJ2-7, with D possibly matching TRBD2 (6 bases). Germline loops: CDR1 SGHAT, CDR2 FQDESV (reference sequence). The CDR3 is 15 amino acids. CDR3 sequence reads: CASSLGMRDSGEQYF. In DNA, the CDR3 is TGCGCCAGCAGCCTTGGCATGCGGGACTCGGGAGAGCAGTACTTC.

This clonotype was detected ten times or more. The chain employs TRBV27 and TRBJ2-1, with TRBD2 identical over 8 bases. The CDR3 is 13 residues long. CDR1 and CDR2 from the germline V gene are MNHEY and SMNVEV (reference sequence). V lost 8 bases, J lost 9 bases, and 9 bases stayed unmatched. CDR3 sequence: CASSGLAAVEQFF. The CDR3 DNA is TGTGCCAGCTCTGGACTAGCTGCGGTTGAGCAGTTCTTC.

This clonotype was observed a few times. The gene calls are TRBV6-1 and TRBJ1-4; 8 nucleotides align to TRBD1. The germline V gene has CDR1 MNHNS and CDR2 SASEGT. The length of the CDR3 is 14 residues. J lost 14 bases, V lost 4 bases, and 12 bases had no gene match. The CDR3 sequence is CASSVQGGGSGLFF. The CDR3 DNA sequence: TGTGCCAGCAGTGTACAGGGGGGGGGATCGGGTCTGTTTTTT.

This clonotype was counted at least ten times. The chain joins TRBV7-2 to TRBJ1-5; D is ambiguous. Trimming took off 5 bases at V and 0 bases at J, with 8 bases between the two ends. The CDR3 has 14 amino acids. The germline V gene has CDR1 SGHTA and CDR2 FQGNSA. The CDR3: CASSRHISNQPQHF. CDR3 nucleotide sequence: TGTGCCAGCAGCCGCCATATTAGCAATCAGCCCCAGCATTTT.

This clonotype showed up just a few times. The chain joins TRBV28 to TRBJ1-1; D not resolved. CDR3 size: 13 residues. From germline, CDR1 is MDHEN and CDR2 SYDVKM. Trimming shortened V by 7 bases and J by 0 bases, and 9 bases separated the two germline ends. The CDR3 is CASNSPMNTEAFF. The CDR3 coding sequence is TGTGCCAGCAACAGCCCGATGAACACTGAAGCTTTCTTT.

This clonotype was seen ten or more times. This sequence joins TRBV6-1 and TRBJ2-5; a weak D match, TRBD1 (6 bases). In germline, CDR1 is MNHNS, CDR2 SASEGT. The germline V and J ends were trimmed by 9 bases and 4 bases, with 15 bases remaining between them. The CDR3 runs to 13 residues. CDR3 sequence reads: CASATGYGETQYF. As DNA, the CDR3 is TGTGCCAGTGCAACAGGGTACGGAGAGACCCAGTACTTC.